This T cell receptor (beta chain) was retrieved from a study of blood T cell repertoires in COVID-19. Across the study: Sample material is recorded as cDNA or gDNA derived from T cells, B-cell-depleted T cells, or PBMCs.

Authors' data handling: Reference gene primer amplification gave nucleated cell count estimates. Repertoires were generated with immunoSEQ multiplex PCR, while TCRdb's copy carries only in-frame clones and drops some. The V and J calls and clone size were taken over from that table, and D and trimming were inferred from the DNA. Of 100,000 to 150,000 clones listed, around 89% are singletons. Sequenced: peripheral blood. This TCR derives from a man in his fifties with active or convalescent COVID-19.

The CDR3 region has the DNA TGCGCCAGCAGTCGGCAAGTGGATACGCAGTATTTT. Protein sequence: CASSRQVDTQYF. V usage is TRBV23-1 and J usage is TRBJ2-3; D not certain. TRBV23-1 is marked as an open reading frame, function uncertain. V was cut by 4 bases and J by 6 bases, with 8 bases left in between. The CDR3 totals 12 residues.